Listed below are T cell receptor beta chains from one sample, sequenced in a study of vaccination and CD4 T cells after COVID-19. TCRdb independently ran MiXCR on the PCR reads; one entry per CDR3 protein. The sample has over 15,000 distinct CDR3 sequences; 46% are singletons. These receptors' targets are unknown. Sequencing was performed on CD4+ T cells from blood, cultured in vitro, taken after SARS-CoV-2 vaccination. The receptors were sampled from a human donor who had recovered from COVID-19. The CDR3 runs from the conserved cysteine through the conserved F or W. The D gene is left open where the match is weak. Only some rows state a clone size, as once, few, many or a class for expanded clones.

abundance	v_gene	j_gene	d_gene	CDR3aa	CDR3nt
.	TRBV28	TRBJ2-7	.	CASSLRGGRVSNF	TGTGCCAGCAGTTTACGTGGAGGCAGGGTTTCTAACTTC
.	TRBV30	TRBJ1-1	TRBD1	CAWRDRGGTEAFF	TGTGCCTGGAGGGACAGGGGGGGCACTGAAGCTTTCTTT
.	TRBV19	TRBJ2-1	.	CASSFMGTVYNEQFF	TGTGCCAGTAGTTTTATGGGTACAGTCTACAATGAGCAGTTCTTC
once	TRBV29-1	TRBJ1-1	.	CSVANTEAFF	TGCAGCGTAGCCAACACTGAAGCTTTCTTT
.	TRBV7-3	TRBJ2-1	.	CASSLLQGPYNEQFF	TGTGCCAGCAGCTTACTACAGGGACCCTACAATGAGCAGTTCTTC
few	TRBV20-1	TRBJ1-1	TRBD1	CSASPGTGGTEAFF	TGCAGTGCTTCACCGGGGACAGGGGGCACTGAAGCTTTCTTT
few	TRBV6-1	TRBJ1-1	.	CASRAWKGQLNTEAFF	TGTGCCAGCAGGGCTTGGAAAGGACAGTTGAACACTGAAGCTTTCTTT
.	TRBV20-1	TRBJ2-3	TRBD1	CSASRTGTQYF	TGCAGTGCTTCCCGGACAGGGACGCAGTATTTT
.	TRBV7-8	TRBJ2-1	TRBD2	CASSFPGLAGGQTREQFF	TGTGCCAGCAGCTTCCCAGGACTAGCGGGGGGGCAGACTCGTGAGCAGTTCTTC
once	TRBV20-1	TRBJ1-2	.	CSAMVPESSYGYTF	TGCAGTGCTATGGTCCCGGAAAGCAGCTATGGCTACACCTTC
.	TRBV28	TRBJ1-2	.	CASSPGGGQRSYGYTF	TGTGCCAGCAGTCCCGGCGGGGGGCAGAGAAGCTATGGCTACACCTTC
few	TRBV27	TRBJ1-1	.	CASSLRTAQRAFF	TGTGCCAGCAGTTTACGGACAGCACAGAGGGCTTTCTTT
.	TRBV27	TRBJ1-5	.	CASSPQRVLGPQHF	TGTGCCAGCAGCCCTCAGAGGGTTTTGGGGCCCCAGCATTTT
few	TRBV6-2/TRBV6-3	TRBJ1-5	TRBD1	CASSSRQGSNQPQHF	TGTGCCAGCAGTTCCCGACAGGGTAGCAATCAGCCCCAGCATTTT
.	TRBV12-3/TRBV12-4	TRBJ2-3	TRBD1	CASSATGGSTDTQYF	TGTGCCAGCAGCGCGACAGGGGGTAGCACAGATACGCAGTATTTT
.	TRBV10-2	TRBJ2-7	TRBD2	CASRMGTSGNEQYF	TGCGCCAGCAGGATGGGGACTAGCGGGAACGAGCAGTACTTC
.	TRBV5-1	TRBJ2-3	.	CASSLNRVDTDTQYF	TGCGCCAGCAGCTTGAACAGGGTTGATACAGATACGCAGTATTTT
medium-sized	TRBV27	TRBJ1-2	.	CASSSRAKYGYTF	TGTGCCAGCAGTTCCAGGGCCAAATATGGCTACACCTTC
.	TRBV19	TRBJ2-1	TRBD2	CASSTDPTSGANNEQFF	TGTGCCAGTAGTACAGATCCGACTAGCGGGGCTAACAATGAGCAGTTCTTC
.	TRBV29-1	TRBJ2-5	.	CSVEGPLKETQYF	TGCAGCGTTGAAGGCCCGCTTAAAGAGACCCAGTACTTC
.	TRBV5-4	TRBJ2-2	.	CASSGGGRGGELFF	TGTGCCAGCAGCGGAGGTGGACGTGGCGGGGAGCTGTTTTTT
.	TRBV20-1	TRBJ2-2	.	CSARRGANTGELFF	TGCAGTGCTAGAAGGGGGGCGAACACCGGGGAGCTGTTTTTT
medium-sized	TRBV7-9	TRBJ1-5	.	CASSREGNQPQHF	TGTGCCAGCAGCCGAGAGGGGAATCAGCCCCAGCATTTT
.	TRBV4-3	TRBJ2-5	TRBD1	CASSQAGTGGHTQYF	TGCGCCAGCAGCCAAGCCGGGACAGGGGGCCACACCCAGTACTTC
.	TRBV27	TRBJ1-6	.	CASSSSGHNSPLHF	TGTGCCAGCAGTTCGTCAGGGCATAATTCACCCCTCCACTTT
few	TRBV7-2	TRBJ2-5	.	CASSLGGKYQETQYF	TGTGCCAGCAGCTTAGGCGGGAAGTACCAAGAGACCCAGTACTTC
few	TRBV7-8	TRBJ2-3	.	CASSSEGAGDTQYF	TGTGCCAGCAGCTCCGAAGGTGCGGGGGATACGCAGTATTTT
few	TRBV20-1	TRBJ2-7	TRBD2	CSAVAGRYEQYF	TGCAGTGCCGTAGCGGGAAGGTACGAGCAGTACTTC
few	TRBV7-2	TRBJ2-5	.	CASSSPMKETQYF	TGTGCCAGCAGCTCTCCTATGAAGGAGACCCAGTACTTC
once	TRBV7-9	TRBJ2-7	.	CASSGPPNYEQYF	TGTGCCAGCAGCGGCCCCCCCAACTACGAGCAGTACTTC
.	TRBV4-1	TRBJ2-6	.	CASSPVLASGANVLTF	TGCGCCAGCAGCCCAGTCCTGGCCTCTGGGGCCAACGTCCTGACTTTC
.	TRBV7-2	TRBJ2-1	TRBD2	CASSFSGTSLSEQFF	TGTGCCAGCAGCTTCTCAGGGACTAGCTTATCCGAGCAGTTCTTC
.	TRBV7-8	TRBJ1-4	.	CASSLVPGAGEKLFF	TGTGCCAGCAGCTTAGTCCCCGGGGCTGGGGAAAAACTGTTTTTT
few	TRBV6-1	TRBJ1-5	.	CASSAHSSNQPQHF	TGTGCCAGCAGTGCCCACAGTTCCAATCAGCCCCAGCATTTT
.	TRBV20-1	TRBJ2-5	.	CSARSHSGLKTQYF	TGCAGTGCTAGATCCCACTCGGGTCTCAAGACCCAGTACTTC
.	TRBV9	TRBJ2-1	.	CASSVRWETNEQFF	TGTGCCAGCAGCGTTCGGTGGGAGACGAATGAGCAGTTCTTC
few	TRBV7-6	TRBJ2-2	.	CASSLAGIGLANTGELFF	TGTGCCAGCAGCTTAGCGGGAATTGGACTCGCGAACACCGGGGAGCTGTTTTTT
.	TRBV7-2	TRBJ1-2	TRBD1	CASSLVFDRVLYGYTF	TGTGCCAGCAGCTTAGTGTTCGACAGGGTCCTCTATGGCTACACCTTC
.	TRBV14	TRBJ1-2	.	CASSQANSYGYTF	TGTGCCAGCAGCCAAGCGAATTCATATGGCTACACCTTC
.	TRBV7-2	TRBJ1-6	TRBD1	CASSPRTGTGGNHNSPLHF	TGTGCCAGCAGCCCCCGAACCGGGACAGGGGGGAATCATAATTCACCCCTCCACTTT
.	TRBV28	TRBJ2-5	TRBD2	CASSSKGLAGDQETQYF	TGTGCCAGCAGTTCCAAGGGCCTAGCGGGAGATCAAGAGACCCAGTACTTC
few	TRBV7-6	TRBJ2-5	TRBD2	CASSRSGGLLETQYF	TGTGCCAGCAGCCGTTCGGGAGGGCTTTTGGAGACCCAGTACTTC
few	TRBV20-1	TRBJ2-3	.	CSARRETGTDTQYF	TGCAGTGCTCGGAGGGAGACAGGGACAGATACGCAGTATTTT
few	TRBV6-1	TRBJ1-1	TRBD1	CASSARQGSTEAFF	TGTGCCAGCAGTGCCCGACAGGGGAGCACTGAAGCTTTCTTT
.	TRBV5-4	TRBJ1-1	.	CASSFSVGNTEAFF	TGTGCCAGCAGCTTCTCCGTGGGGAACACTGAAGCTTTCTTT
.	TRBV7-2	TRBJ1-2	.	CASSLEAGRSGYTF	TGTGCCAGCAGCTTAGAGGCAGGCCGCTCAGGCTACACCTTC
.	TRBV6-2/TRBV6-3	TRBJ1-2	.	CASSLGLSYGYTF	TGTGCCAGCAGCCTTGGACTCAGCTATGGCTACACCTTC
.	TRBV5-1	TRBJ1-1	.	CASSIDPTWPEAFF	TGCGCCAGCAGCATTGACCCTACATGGCCTGAAGCTTTCTTT
.	TRBV7-2	TRBJ1-2	TRBD1	CASSSLRDSANYGYTF	TGTGCCAGCAGCTCCCTGCGGGACAGCGCTAACTATGGCTACACCTTC
few	TRBV27	TRBJ1-1	TRBD1	CASSPLARGGLAEAFF	TGTGCCAGCAGTCCGCTCGCCAGGGGGGGGTTGGCTGAAGCTTTCTTT
few	TRBV24-1	TRBJ2-7	TRBD1	CATSEGQGWTYEQYF	TGTGCCACCAGTGAGGGACAGGGGTGGACCTACGAGCAGTACTTC
.	TRBV27	TRBJ1-1	.	CASSRREKNTEAFF	TGTGCCAGCAGTCGGAGGGAGAAGAACACTGAAGCTTTCTTT
few	TRBV25-1	TRBJ1-6	.	CASRALGNPNSPLHF	TGTGCCAGCAGGGCCCTGGGGAACCCGAATTCACCCCTCCACTTT
.	TRBV6-2/TRBV6-3	TRBJ1-5	.	CASSLDHRPQHF	TGTGCCAGCAGCCTTGACCACCGGCCCCAGCATTTT
.	TRBV7-2	TRBJ1-6	.	CASSRQYYNSPLHF	TGTGCCAGCAGCCGACAGTACTATAATTCACCCCTCCACTTT
few	TRBV7-9	TRBJ1-1	.	CASSLPGQMNTEAFF	TGTGCCAGCAGCTTACCGGGACAAATGAACACTGAAGCTTTCTTT
.	TRBV19	TRBJ1-5	.	CASSPRRGAGTPQPQHF	TGTGCCAGTAGTCCAAGACGCGGGGCAGGGACCCCTCAGCCCCAGCATTTT
.	TRBV7-2	TRBJ1-6	.	CASSLAGPQGTPLHF	TGTGCCAGCAGCTTAGCGGGACCCCAAGGTACACCCCTCCACTTT
.	TRBV30	TRBJ1-5	.	CAWTSGRDNQPQHF	TGTGCCTGGACCTCGGGCAGGGATAATCAGCCCCAGCATTTT
.	TRBV11-3	TRBJ2-2	.	CASSFLMGHNTGELFF	TGTGCCAGCAGCTTCCTTATGGGACATAACACCGGGGAGCTGTTTTTT